The clone carrying this T cell receptor (beta chain) came up a few times. This sample was included in a study of response to subunit inactivated influenza vaccine. TCRdb used MiXCR to reprocess the RT-PCR reads, holding one entry per CDR3 protein. This repertoire shows roughly 700,000 distinct CDR3 sequences, roughly 13% found once; its top ten account for 6% to 7%. Here the sequenced sample was PBMCs from blood, taken approximately 15 days before vaccination. The clonotype comes from a man aged 50 to 59 who received an inactivated influenza vaccine.

CDR3 in amino acids: CASSFSSGSDEQYF. The CDR3, as DNA: TGCGCCAGCAGCTTTAGTAGCGGGAGTGACGAGCAGTACTTC. This sequence joins TRBV5-1 and TRBJ2-7; 9 bases map to TRBD2. V was pared by 2 bases and J by 5 bases, with 5 bases of the junction left unmatched. Germline CDR1 SGHRS, CDR2 YFSETQ. The CDR3 is 14 residues long. Together with reference TRBV5-1 and TRBJ2-7, the CDR3 gives the full variable domain: KAGVTQTPRYLIKTRGQQVTLSCSPISGHRSVSWYQQTPGQGLQFLFEYFSETQRNKGNFPGRFSGRQFSNSRSEMNVSTLELGDSALYLCASSFSSGSDEQYFGPGTRLTVT.